The rows below give T cell receptor beta chains drawn from one sample of a study of OX40 agonist ivuxolimab in advanced cancers. TCRdb's copy holds only in-frame clones and misses some; the assay was immunoSEQ multiplex PCR. The data hold fewer than 90,000 clones, with roughly 89% observed a single time. Sequenced here: CD4+ or CD8+ T cells sorted from blood, sampled in a trial of the OX40 agonist ivuxolimab. These receptor sequences come from an adult with an advanced solid tumor such as melanoma, head and neck, liver or kidney cancer. The CDR3 runs from the conserved cysteine through the conserved F or W. The order of the fields is clone size, D gene, V gene, J gene, CDR3 DNA, CDR3 protein. D genes are given only for firm matches. A row's size may be missing; if present it is once, few, many or a size class.

>NA|NA|TRBV19|TRBJ1-2
TGTGCCAGTCTACCCGTTCCGGGGGCGGGTGGCTACACCTTC
CASLPVPGAGGYTF
>once|NA|TRBV6-5|TRBJ1-5
TGTGCCAGCAGTTACTCTTACTATAGCAATCAGCCCCAGCATTTT
CASSYSYYSNQPQHF
>NA|NA|TRBV11-2|TRBJ2-3
TGTGCCAGCTCGCGAGGGACTCCCCGCACAGATACGCAGTATTTT
CASSRGTPRTDTQYF
>NA|NA|TRBV14|TRBJ1-6
TGTGCCAGCAGTCCCGACTTGTATTCACCCCTCCACTTT
CASSPDLYSPLHF
>NA|NA|TRBV7-2|TRBJ2-1
TGTGCCAGCAGCTTGGGTCTTCTATCCTACAATGAGCAGTTCTTC
CASSLGLLSYNEQFF
>NA|TRBD1|TRBV29-1|TRBJ2-5
TGCAGCGTTGCGTCTCAGGGGGCAGAGACCCAGTACTTC
CSVASQGAETQYF
>NA|NA|TRBV5-1|TRBJ1-1
TGCGCCAGCAGCTTACAGGGAGGAAACACTGAAGCTTTCTTT
CASSLQGGNTEAFF
>NA|TRBD1|TRBV7-8|TRBJ1-1
TGTGCCAGCAGCCCTAAGACAGGGGAGGTTGAAGCTTTCTTT
CASSPKTGEVEAFF
>NA|NA|TRBV2|TRBJ2-1
TGTGCCAGCGGCCTTGGAACCTCAGTCTACAATGAGCAGTTCTTC
CASGLGTSVYNEQFF
>NA|NA|TRBV29-1|TRBJ1-2
TGCAGCGTTGTGGGGCCTCAAAGGGACCGCTGGTATGGCTACACCTTC
CSVVGPQRDRWYGYTF
>once|NA|TRBV25-1|TRBJ1-2
TGTGCCAGCAGTGAGCACAGGGTCCGTGGCTACACCTTC
CASSEHRVRGYTF
>once|NA|TRBV2|TRBJ2-7
TGTGCCAGCAGTGAATTAGGACAGTCCTTCGAGCAGTACTTC
CASSELGQSFEQYF
>NA|NA|TRBV10-3|TRBJ1-1
TGTGCCATCAGTGAGTACGGGGGCCGGACTGAAGCTTTCTTT
CAISEYGGRTEAFF
>NA|NA|TRBV7-3|TRBJ2-3
TGTGCCAGCAGCCCCCGTTATAGCACAGATACGCAGTATTTT
CASSPRYSTDTQYF
>NA|TRBD1|TRBV28|TRBJ1-2
TGTGCCAGCCTGGGACAGGGGGCCAACTATGGCTACACCTTC
CASLGQGANYGYTF
>NA|NA|TRBV6-1|TRBJ2-2
TGTGCCAGCAGTGAAGTCCGGACTCGCCCCGGGGAGCTGTTTTTT
CASSEVRTRPGELFF
>NA|NA|TRBV7-2|TRBJ2-4
TGTGCCAGCAGCTTATATGTCATTGGGGTCGACAAAAACATTCAGTACTTC
CASSLYVIGVDKNIQYF
>NA|NA|TRBV20-1|TRBJ2-2
TGCAGTGCTAAGGGGCCCGGGGAGCTGTTTTTT
CSAKGPGELFF
>NA|TRBD1|TRBV19|TRBJ2-7
TGTGCCAGTAGTCCCCCCGACAGGGGGGGATACGAGCAGTACTTC
CASSPPDRGGYEQYF
>NA|NA|TRBV29-1|TRBJ2-5
TGCAGCGTTGATCCGGCGGAGGGGTCCCAAGAGACCCAGTACTTC
CSVDPAEGSQETQYF
>NA|NA|TRBV7-8|TRBJ2-1
TGTGCCAGCAGCACGCCTTACGGTGGCTCCTACAATGAGCAGTTCTTC
CASSTPYGGSYNEQFF
>NA|TRBD1|TRBV19|TRBJ2-5
TGTGCCAGTAGGATGGGACAGCAAGAGACCCAGTACTTC
CASRMGQQETQYF
>few|NA|TRBV18|TRBJ2-5
TGTGCCAGCTCACCATCAGACAGACACCAAGAGACCCAGTACTTC
CASSPSDRHQETQYF
>NA|NA|TRBV30|TRBJ2-3
TGTGCCTGGAGTGTACTCGGAACCGGAGATACGCAGTATTTT
CAWSVLGTGDTQYF
>few|NA|TRBV5-4|TRBJ1-1
TGTGCCAGCAGCCCAGGACTGAACACTGAAGCTTTCTTT
CASSPGLNTEAFF
>NA|NA|TRBV10-3|TRBJ2-7
TGTGCCATCAGTGAGTCGACTACAGCCACATACGAGCAGTACTTC
CAISESTTATYEQYF
>NA|NA|TRBV13|TRBJ2-7
TGTGCCAGCAGCTTAAAGGGACTCCGAAGCGAGCAGTACTTC
CASSLKGLRSEQYF
>NA|TRBD2|TRBV5-1|TRBJ2-3
TGCGCCAGCAGCTTGAGGCTTGGCACTAGCGGGATTCGTGTAGATACGCAGTATTTT
CASSLRLGTSGIRVDTQYF
>NA|NA|TRBV5-1|TRBJ1-1
TGCGCCAGCAGCTTGGAGGGGTTGGGAATGAACACTGAAGCTTTCTTT
CASSLEGLGMNTEAFF
>NA|NA|TRBV5-5|TRBJ1-6
TGTGCCAGCAGCGGAACCGGGTCGATCTTTGACCCCTATAATTCACCCCTCCACTTT
CASSGTGSIFDPYNSPLHF
>NA|NA|TRBV30|TRBJ1-4
TGTGCCTGGAGAAGGGGGGGAGATAGTGAAAAACTGTTTTTT
CAWRRGGDSEKLFF
>NA|NA|TRBV6-4|TRBJ2-3
TGTGCCAGCAGTGACTCCCGCCTAGCAGATACGCAGTATTTT
CASSDSRLADTQYF
>NA|NA|TRBV6-1|TRBJ1-1
TGTGCCAGCAGTGATCCAGGAATGAACACTGAAGCTTTCTTT
CASSDPGMNTEAFF
>NA|NA|TRBV5-6|TRBJ1-1
TGTGCCAGCAGCTTGATCGGGGGGTCGAACACTGAAGCTTTCTTT
CASSLIGGSNTEAFF
>NA|NA|TRBV6-1|TRBJ2-3
TGTGCCAGCAGTGAACAGGTTCCAGGGGATACGCAGTATTTT
CASSEQVPGDTQYF
>NA|NA|TRBV19|TRBJ2-2
TGTGCCAGTAGTATAGGGAAGAGCACCGGGGAGCTGTTTTTT
CASSIGKSTGELFF
>NA|NA|TRBV27|TRBJ2-7
TGTGCCAGCAGTCCAGTAGACCTCTCAGGGGACGAGCAGTACTTC
CASSPVDLSGDEQYF
>NA|NA|TRBV9|TRBJ1-4
TGTGCCAGCAGCGTTATAACTGGACCCTCCTTGGGGGGTGTAACTAATGAAAAACTGTTTTTT
CASSVITGPSLGGVTNEKLFF
>few|NA|TRBV7-9|TRBJ1-5
TGTGCCAGCAGCTTACAGGGCCCTCAGCCCCAGCATTTT
CASSLQGPQPQHF
>NA|NA|TRBV28|TRBJ1-5
TGTGCCAGCAGTCGTCCGGGGGGCGTGGATCAGCCCCAGCATTTT
CASSRPGGVDQPQHF
>NA|TRBD2|TRBV2|TRBJ2-7
TGTGCCAGCAGCTACGGGGGGAGGGAGCAGTACTTC
CASSYGGREQYF
>NA|TRBD1|TRBV2|TRBJ1-6
TGTGCCAGCACCCGGACAGGGGCGGGCAATTCACCCCTCCACTTT
CASTRTGAGNSPLHF
>NA|NA|TRBV5-1|TRBJ1-3
TGCGCCAGCAGCTCCGGGGCCGGTGACGGAAACACCATATATTTT
CASSSGAGDGNTIYF
>once|NA|TRBV5-1|TRBJ2-4
TGCGCCAGCAGCTTGGAGGGGCGTGGAAACATTCAGTACTTC
CASSLEGRGNIQYF
>NA|TRBD1|TRBV4-1|TRBJ1-2
TGCGCCAGCACCCCGACCATGGACAGGGGCGCAAGGTATGGCTACACCTTC
CASTPTMDRGARYGYTF
>NA|NA|TRBV7-7|TRBJ1-5
TGTGCTAGCAGCTTAAGGACATCTAAGGGGCAGCCCCAGCATTTT
CASSLRTSKGQPQHF
>NA|TRBD1|TRBV28|TRBJ1-1
TGTGCCAGCAGTTCGACAGGGGGACGGACTGAAGCTTTCTTT
CASSSTGGRTEAFF
>NA|NA|TRBV13|TRBJ2-3
TGTGCCAGCAGCGGGCCGGGCACAGATACGCAGTATTTT
CASSGPGTDTQYF
>NA|TRBD2|TRBV10-3|TRBJ2-3
TGTGCCATCAGTCCGGGACTAGCCCCAGATACGCAGTATTTT
CAISPGLAPDTQYF